This TCR beta chain originates from a study of blood T cell repertoires in COVID-19. Study context: From T cells, B-cell-depleted T cells, or PBMCs came the material, which was cDNA or gDNA.

The CDR3 has 15 amino acids. V lost 4 bases, J lost 4 bases, and 14 bases lay in between. The germline CDR1 and CDR2 sequences are SGHVS and FNYEAQ. This clone was observed a handful of times. Per the original methods: Reference gene primer amplification gave estimated nucleated cell counts. Sequenced by immunoSEQ multiplex PCR; TCRdb stores in-frame clones only, minus some. V and J calls and clone size come straight from that table; D and trimming were deduced from the DNA. The data contain under 250,000 clones, around 80% of them singletons. This rearrangement joins TRBV7-6 to TRBJ1-3; no clear D. The sample consisted of peripheral blood. This receptor was taken from a woman aged 40 to 55 with acute or convalescent COVID-19. The CDR3 nucleotides read TGTGCCAGCAGCTCAACACCGGACTCCGGAAACACCATATATTTT. Its protein product is CASSSTPDSGNTIYF.